Each of the 25 T cell receptor beta chains below was sequenced from the same sample in a study of blood T cell repertoires in COVID-19. Assay: immunoSEQ multiplex PCR; the TCRdb copy retains only in-frame clones and omits some. The data hold more than 200,000 clones, with about 80% observed a single time. The source material was PBMCs or T cells enriched from blood (not recorded which). The receptors were gathered from a man aged 60-69 years who had recovered from COVID-19.

The rearrangement links TRBV27 to TRBJ1-2, with TRBD1 matching 8 bases. V lost 5 bases and J lost 4; bases outside the gene matches: 9. Per the germline V gene, CDR1 is MNHEY and CDR2 is SMNVEV (reference sequence). CDR3 size: 15 residues. DNA of the CDR3: TGTGCCAGCAGTACTGGACAGGGTATCCCCTATGGCTACACCTTC. Translated, it gives CASSTGQGIPYGYTF.

This clone has more than one count but fewer than ten. The chain employs TRBV24-1 and TRBJ1-1; a weak D match, TRBD1 (5 bases). Trimming took 4 bases from V and 1 from J, leaving 12 bases between them. Germline lookup yields CDR1 KGHDR and CDR2 SFDVKD. CDR3 length: 15 residues. The CDR3 nucleotides read TGTGCCACCAGTGAGGGGGGACTCCAGAACACTGAAGCTTTCTTT. This codes for CATSEGGLQNTEAFF.

CDR3 in amino acids: CASSQVRAGELFF. The CDR3 region has the DNA TGTGCCAGCAGCCAAGTCCGGGCCGGGGAGCTGTTTTTT. The rearrangement joins TRBV3-1 (or the pseudogene TRBV3-2) to TRBJ2-2; D remains ambiguous. The CDR3 sequence is 13 residues long. V gave up 1 base and J gave up 6 bases, with 6 bases separating them. Germline loops: CDR1 LGHDT, CDR2 YNNKEL (reference sequence).

The chain joins TRBV5-1 to TRBJ2-2; a possible D gene is TRBD1 (6 bases). The CDR3 totals 14 residues. V was cut by 2 bases and J by 5 bases, with 10 bases left in between. The germline gives CDR1 SGHRS, CDR2 YFSETQ. CDR3 in DNA: TGCGCCAGCAGCTTTTCACAGGGTACCGGGGAGCTGTTTTTT. Amino acids: CASSFSQGTGELFF.

The J gene is TRBJ1-1, the V gene TRBV4-1, with 7 bases lining up with TRBD1. The V and J ends lost 4 bases and 0 bases, in that order; junction bases with no gene match: 14. Germline loops: CDR1 MGHRA, CDR2 YSYEKL. This CDR3 contains 18 residues. The CDR3 DNA is TGCGCCAGCAGCCGAAATTCCGGGACAGATTTTATGAACACTGAAGCTTTCTTT. Its protein is CASSRNSGTDFMNTEAFF.

The V gene is TRBV2, the J gene TRBJ1-6, with 10 bases lining up with TRBD1. This CDR3 has 14 amino acids. Losses at the gene ends were 6 bases for V and 10 bases for J; bases not matched to a gene: 6. Germline-derived CDR1 and CDR2 are SNHLY and FYNNEI. CDR3 sequence: CASSPDRGPSPLHF. Written as DNA, the CDR3 is TGTGCCAGCAGCCCAGACAGGGGGCCATCACCCCTCCACTTT.

The rearrangement uses TRBV19 and TRBJ1-1, with D maybe TRBD1 (5 bases). CDR1 is LNHDA, CDR2 SQIVND, per germline (reference sequence). V was shortened by 5 bases and J by 4 bases, with 17 bases between the two germline ends. This CDR3 contains 15 residues. This CDR3 is CASSFGVMGGTEAFF. CDR3 in DNA: TGTGCCAGTAGTTTTGGGGTAATGGGGGGCACTGAAGCTTTCTTT. Based on the CDR3 plus reference TRBV19 and TRBJ1-1, the full variable domain is DGGITQSPKYLFRKEGQNVTLSCEQNLNHDAMYWYRQDPGQGLRLIYYSQIVNDFQKGDIAEGYSVSREKKESFPLTVTSAQKNPTAFYLCASSFGVMGGTEAFFGQGTRLTVV.

The chain couples TRBV3-1 (or the pseudogene TRBV3-2) to TRBJ2-1; 8 bases are a match to TRBD1. There are 17 residues in the CDR3. Germline CDR1 and CDR2: LGHDT and YNNKEL (reference sequence). V lost 1 base and J lost 3; bases outside the gene matches: 8. CDR3 loop: CASSQVTGATHYNEQFF. CDR3 in DNA: TGTGCCAGCAGCCAAGTGACAGGGGCTACCCACTACAATGAGCAGTTCTTC.

The chain recombines TRBV6-6 with TRBJ1-1; D call uncertain. Germline-derived CDR1 and CDR2 are MNHNY and SVGAGI (reference sequence). V was pared by 2 bases and J by 1 base, with 8 bases between. The CDR3 sequence is 14 residues long. For the CDR3, the DNA is TGTGCCAGCAGTTACCCGGAGGCGAACACTGAAGCTTTCTTT. This sequence encodes CASSYPEANTEAFF.

V and J are TRBV3-1 (or the pseudogene TRBV3-2) and TRBJ1-4, with a possible D match to TRBD1 (6 bases). Trimming cost V 0 bases and J 0 bases, with 11 bases left between them. The CDR3 is 17 residues long. Looked up from germline, CDR1 is LGHDT and CDR2 is YNNKEL (reference sequence). The CDR3 DNA reads TGTGCCAGCAGCCAAGAGGGACGACAGGCAACTAATGAAAAACTGTTTTTT. Its translation is CASSQEGRQATNEKLFF.

The chain links TRBV11-1 to TRBJ2-1; weak D call: TRBD2 (6 bases). The germline CDR1 and CDR2 sequences are SGHAT and FQDESV (reference sequence). The germline V and J ends were trimmed by 3 bases and 3 bases, with 12 bases remaining between them. This CDR3 has 15 residues. The CDR3 nucleotides are TGTGCCAGCAGCTTCCGAGCGGGTAACTACAATGAGCAGTTCTTC. Its protein product is CASSFRAGNYNEQFF.

V and J are TRBV7-6 and TRBJ2-5, with 9 bases lining up with TRBD1. Germline CDR1 and CDR2: SGHVS and FNYEAQ. The CDR3 spans 15 residues. Trimming took 2 bases from V and 2 from J; bases not matched to a gene: 3. The CDR3 loop is CASSLLGTGQETQYF. The DNA of the CDR3 is TGTGCCAGCAGCTTATTAGGGACAGGGCAAGAGACCCAGTACTTC. The full variable domain, completed using reference TRBV7-6 and TRBJ2-5, is GAGVSQSPRYKVTKRGQDVALRCDPISGHVSLYWYRQALGQGPEFLTYFNYEAQQDKSGLPNDRFSAERPEGSISTLTIQRTEQRDSAMYRCASSLLGTGQETQYFGPGTRLLVL.

This chain uses TRBV3-1 (or the pseudogene TRBV3-2) with TRBJ1-4, with D unclear. Germline V gene data show CDR1 as LGHDT and CDR2 as YNNKEL (reference sequence). Trimming removed 2 bases at V and 7 bases at J, with 17 bases between. The length of the CDR3 is 16 residues. In DNA, the CDR3 is TGTGCCAGCAGCCAAAATCCGGGGATTCCAAGTGAAAAACTGTTTTTT. Protein sequence: CASSQNPGIPSEKLFF.

This clone occurred once. The chain joins TRBV5-5 to TRBJ1-5; no reliable D call. Germline CDR1 reads SGHKS; CDR2 reads YYEKEE (reference sequence). The CDR3 loop spans 15 amino acids. Trimming left V 1 base short and J 6 bases short, with 14 bases between. The CDR3 DNA is TGTGCCAGCAGCTTGTTGCCAGGAAGCCTTCAGCCCCAGCATTTT. It yields the protein CASSLLPGSLQPQHF.

The CDR3 is CASSESGVGGFSPLHF. Written as DNA, the CDR3 is TGTGCCAGCAGTGAATCCGGGGTAGGGGGCTTTTCACCCCTCCACTTT. The V gene is TRBV25-1, the J gene TRBJ1-6, with 7 bases aligning to TRBD1. Germline V gene sequence: CDR1 MGHDK, CDR2 SYGVNS. The length of the CDR3 is 16 residues. The V segment lost 1 base and the J segment 9 bases; nucleotides outside the gene matches: 9.

V is TRBV7-8 and J is TRBJ1-2; TRBD1 might be the D (5 bases). V was trimmed by 5 bases and J by 5 bases, leaving 12 bases between them. The CDR3 spans 13 residues. Germline assignment: CDR1 SGHVS and CDR2 FQNEAQ. The CDR3 DNA reads TGTGCCAGCAGCAACCCGACAGAATATGGCTACACCTTC. Its protein product is CASSNPTEYGYTF. Full variable domain (outside the CDR3, taken from reference TRBV7-8 and TRBJ1-2): GAGVSQSPRYKVAKRGQDVALRCDPISGHVSLFWYQQALGQGPEFLTYFQNEAQLDKSGLPSDRFFAERPEGSVSTLKIQRTQQEDSAVYLCASSNPTEYGYTFGSGTRLTVV.

The rearrangement uses TRBV6-4 and TRBJ1-5, with 8 bases fitting TRBD1. Trimming at V came to 5 bases and at J to 2 bases, leaving 17 bases not matched to a gene. The CDR3 spans 19 residues. The germline CDR1 and CDR2 sequences are MRHNA and SNTAGT. The CDR3 loop is CASSSPGTGGCKGNQPQHF. CDR3 in DNA: TGTGCCAGCAGTTCCCCCGGGACAGGTGGTTGTAAAGGCAATCAGCCCCAGCATTTT.

The rearrangement links TRBV11-3 to TRBJ2-7; possible D gene TRBD1, 5 bases. Germline V CDR1 and CDR2: SGHNT, YENEEA. V lost 0 bases and J lost 3, with 9 bases in between. CDR3 length: 14 amino acids. CDR3 amino acids: CASSLDGQGYEQYF. The CDR3 coding sequence is TGTGCCAGCAGCTTAGATGGGCAGGGCTACGAGCAGTACTTC.

The chain combines TRBV13 with TRBJ2-5, with a possible D match to TRBD2 (5 bases). The CDR3 contains 13 residues. The V end lost 7 bases, the J end lost 5 bases, and 14 bases lay between the germline ends. In germline, CDR1 is PRHDT, CDR2 FYEKMQ (reference sequence). CDR3 region: CASTSAGGETQYF. The CDR3 DNA is TGTGCCAGCACCTCGGCGGGCGGTGAGACCCAGTACTTC.

This clone is a singleton in its sample. The V gene is TRBV3-1 (or the pseudogene TRBV3-2), the J gene TRBJ2-6; no reliable D call. From germline, CDR1 is LGHDT and CDR2 YNNKEL (reference sequence). Deletions cut 0 bases from V and 0 bases from J, with 3 bases between. The CDR3 has 15 amino acids. Here the CDR3 DNA reads TGTGCCAGCAGCCAAGACCACTCTGGGGCCAACGTCCTGACTTTC. Its translation is CASSQDHSGANVLTF.

This chain links TRBV4-1 with TRBJ2-2, with TRBD1 matching over 9 bases. CDR3 length equals 18 residues. Germline V lookup: CDR1 MGHRA, CDR2 YSYEKL. With V trimmed by 5 bases and J by 2 bases, 12 bases remained unmatched. This CDR3 is CASSYPAQGALNTGELFF. The CDR3 bases are TGCGCCAGCAGCTACCCCGCACAGGGGGCTCTAAACACCGGGGAGCTGTTTTTT.

J is TRBJ1-2 and V is TRBV5-5; D ambiguous. Germline V gene data show CDR1 as SGHKS and CDR2 as YYEKEE (reference sequence). V dropped 2 bases and J dropped 5 bases, with 7 bases sitting between them. The CDR3 has 12 amino acids. The CDR3, as DNA: TGTGCCAGCAGCTTCACCAGTTATGGCTACACCTTC. Translation gives CASSFTSYGYTF. The whole variable domain, filled in from reference TRBV5-5 and TRBJ1-2, reads DAGVTQSPTHLIKTRGQQVTLRCSPISGHKSVSWYQQVLGQGPQFIFQYYEKEERGRGNFPDRFSARQFPNYSSELNVNALLLGDSALYLCASSFTSYGYTFGSGTRLTVV.

The chain recombines TRBV9 with TRBJ2-3, with D maybe TRBD1 (5 bases). CDR1 and CDR2 (germline): SGDLS, YYNGEE. The CDR3 totals 14 residues. Trimming removed 0 bases from V and 1 base from J, with 6 bases in between. DNA for the CDR3: TGTGCCAGCAGCGTAGGGACACGCACAGATACGCAGTATTTT. Translated: CASSVGTRTDTQYF.

The V gene is TRBV11-3, the J gene TRBJ2-7, with 10 bases matching TRBD1. CDR1 is SGHNT and CDR2 is YENEEA in the germline V gene. The CDR3 extends over 14 amino acids. The trim removed 4 bases at V and 5 bases at J, leaving 5 bases unmatched. The CDR3 region is CASSSGQGTHEQYF. Written as DNA, the CDR3 is TGTGCCAGCAGCTCGGGACAGGGGACCCACGAGCAGTACTTC.

J is TRBJ2-2 and V is TRBV9, with 10 bases matching TRBD2. The V segment lost 4 bases and the J segment 6 bases; nucleotides outside the gene matches: 6. The V gene's germline CDR1 is SGDLS and CDR2 YYNGEE. CDR3 length equals 15 residues. In DNA, the CDR3 is TGTGCCAGCAGCTCGAGCGGGGGGGCCGCCGGGGAGCTGTTTTTT. Translating gives CASSSSGGAAGELFF.